This TCR beta chain was retrieved from a study of blood T cell repertoires in COVID-19. Background on the study: Sites across the United States, Italy and Spain contributed samples from acute and convalescent COVID-19. The cDNA or gDNA used as material had been derived from T cells, B-cell-depleted T cells, or PBMCs.

J was trimmed by 4 bases and V by 6 bases; bases with no gene match: 2. This CDR3 region has 13 residues. As processed by the authors: Reference gene primers were amplified, and this amplification served to estimate nucleated cell counts. The repertoire was sequenced with immunoSEQ multiplex PCR; TCRdb's copy has only in-frame clones and lacks some. Clone size and the V and J calls come from that table; the DNA yielded D and trimming. The table shows about 320,000 clones, with approximately 85% occurring only once. The chain has TRBV12-3 or TRBV12-4 and TRBJ2-2, with TRBD2 matching 7 bases. The source material was peripheral blood. The receptor's source is a human donor in a cohort sampled during active COVID-19. This CDR3 is CASRRGSTGELFF. CDR3 nucleotide sequence: TGTGCCAGCAGGCGGGGGAGCACCGGGGAGCTGTTTTTT.